The 21 T cell receptor beta chains given below trace back to one sample, sequenced in a study of regulatory T cells in long-lasting Graves disease. Arm-PCR of CDR3 regions and iRepertoire HTBI primers were used to build TCR beta libraries. MiXCR, run by TCRdb on the multiplex PCR reads, gives a single entry per CDR3 protein. The sample consists of hundreds of thousands of distinct CDR3 sequences, around a fifth of them appearing once. Stated time point: persistent/refractory GD, antithyroid drugs over 5 years with positive TRAb. The authors made the TCR library using RNA they extracted from PBMCs. Here the sequenced sample was peripheral blood mononuclear cells (PBMCs), taken when the disease was refractory, from a patient treated with antithyroid drugs. These receptors all come from a female donor with Graves disease.

There are a few counts of this clonotype. The chain uses TRBV4-1 and TRBJ2-7, with D possibly called TRBD1 or TRBD2 (5 bases each). V was trimmed by 4 bases and J by 0 bases, leaving 22 bases between them. Germline-derived CDR1 and CDR2 are MGHRA and YSYEKL. This CDR3 has 18 residues. CDR3 bases: TGCGCCAGCAGCCTAGCCCCGGTAGGGACCATTACCTCCTACGAGCAGTACTTC. Translation: CASSLAPVGTITSYEQYF.

The chain joins TRBV19 to TRBJ2-5; D unresolved. Trimming left V 7 bases short and J 0 bases short, with 12 bases between. CDR1 is LNHDA, CDR2 SQIVND, per germline (reference sequence). The CDR3 has 14 residues. For the CDR3, the DNA is TGTGCCAGTAAGAAGGGTCTGTACCAAGAGACCCAGTACTTC. It encodes CASKKGLYQETQYF.

This clonotype showed up just a few times. The rearrangement links TRBV24-1 to TRBJ2-3; tentatively, D is TRBD1 (5 bases). The CDR3 length is 16 residues. Germline V CDR1 and CDR2: KGHDR, SFDVKD. With 4 bases removed from V and 0 bases from J, the gap between germline ends came to 13 bases. The CDR3 DNA follows: TGTGCCACCAGTGACTCCGACAGAACTAGCACAGATACGCAGTATTTT. The encoded protein is CATSDSDRTSTDTQYF.

At least ten counts were recorded for this clonotype. This sequence joins TRBV15 and TRBJ2-5; possibly TRBD2 for D (6 bases). From germline, CDR1 is LNHNV and CDR2 YYDKDF (reference sequence). The CDR3 runs to 16 residues. Trimming took off 0 bases at V and 4 bases at J, with 15 bases between the two ends. CDR3 residues: CATSRDPGRGGETQYF. CDR3 nucleotides: TGTGCCACCAGCAGAGATCCGGGACGGGGAGGAGAGACCCAGTACTTC.

This clonotype showed up many times. The V and J genes are TRBV12-3 or TRBV12-4 and TRBJ1-1; 11 bases fit TRBD1. Trimming cost V 7 bases and J 6 bases; bases outside gene matches: 10. This CDR3 is built from 15 residues. The CDR3 is CASTLGQGVHPEAFF. The CDR3 coding sequence is TGTGCCAGCACCCTGGGACAGGGGGTTCACCCTGAAGCTTTCTTT.

Ten or more counts support this clonotype. The chain links TRBV20-1 to TRBJ2-7; perhaps TRBD1 as D (6 bases). The V and J ends lost 5 bases and 5 bases respectively, with 13 bases between them. CDR1 and CDR2 from the germline V gene are DFQATT and SNEGSKA (reference sequence). The CDR3 has 12 residues. The CDR3, as DNA: TGCAGTGCTTACGGGACACCCGACGAGCAGTACTTC. This sequence encodes CSAYGTPDEQYF.

The V and J genes are TRBV10-3 and TRBJ1-2, with a weak D call TRBD1 (5 bases). Trimming removed 11 bases from V and 0 bases from J, with 10 bases in between. The germline CDR1 and CDR2 sequences are ENHRY and SYGVKD. CDR3 length: 12 residues. The CDR3 DNA is TGTGCCTCCGGACAAGCTAACTATGGCTACACCTTC. It is translated as CASGQANYGYTF.

This clonotype was counted ten times or more. J is TRBJ1-5 and V is TRBV28; 8 bases map to TRBD1. Germline CDR1 and CDR2: MDHEN and SYDVKM. The V and J ends lost 5 bases and 7 bases, in that order; junction bases with no gene match: 4. CDR3 length: 13 residues. The CDR3 DNA reads as TGTGCCAGCAGTAGAGGGGACAGGCAGCCCCAGCATTTT. Its protein product is CASSRGDRQPQHF.

This clonotype was counted only a few times. V is TRBV10-2 and J is TRBJ2-7, with D uncertain. From germline, CDR1 is WSHSY and CDR2 SAAADI. The CDR3 consists of 13 residues. The V gene lost 1 base and the J gene lost 7 bases, with 11 bases spanning the gap. The CDR3 bases are TGCGCCAGCAGTGAGTTGTCCCTCCGGGAGCAGTACTTC. Translated: CASSELSLREQYF.

Of note for this clonotype: One base away lies a much larger clone, so this may be a sequencing read error. V and J are TRBV12-3 or TRBV12-4 and TRBJ1-1, with D hard to call. This CDR3 is 13 amino acids long. Trimming left V 5 bases short and J 4 bases short, with 11 bases between. The CDR3 loop is CASSASEGTEAFF. The CDR3 DNA sequence: TGTGCCAGCAGTGCCTCAGAGGGCACTGAAGCTTTCTTT.

There are a few counts of this clonotype. The gene calls are TRBV6-2 or TRBV6-3 and TRBJ2-3, with unresolved D. The CDR3 is 16 amino acids. Germline V gene data show CDR1 as MNHEY and CDR2 as SVGEGT. Trimming took off 4 bases at V and 4 bases at J, with 18 bases between the two ends. CDR3 protein: CASSFRGLGESDTQYF. DNA for the CDR3: TGTGCCAGCAGTTTCCGAGGCCTAGGAGAGTCAGATACGCAGTATTTT.

There are a few counts of this clonotype. The rearrangement links TRBV20-1 to TRBJ1-6, with D possibly being TRBD1 (5 bases). The CDR3 totals 16 residues. Trimming removed 1 base at V and 5 bases at J, with 15 bases between. CDR1 is DFQATT and CDR2 is SNEGSKA in the germline V gene (reference sequence). CDR3 region: CSARVPAKGNNSPLHF. CDR3 nucleotide sequence: TGCAGTGCTAGAGTCCCAGCGAAGGGGAATAATTCACCCCTCCACTTT.

At least ten counts were recorded for this clonotype. The chain couples TRBV28 to TRBJ2-7; 11 bases are shared with TRBD2. This CDR3 comprises 15 residues. With V trimmed by 4 bases and J by 3 bases, 5 bases remained unmatched. Germline V gene sequence: CDR1 MDHEN, CDR2 SYDVKM. CDR3 region: CASSSRTSGYYEQYF. The CDR3 nucleotides read TGTGCCAGCAGTTCCCGGACTAGCGGGTACTACGAGCAGTACTTC.

A note on this clonotype: A clone one base away is much larger, so this may be a read error. The V call is TRBV5-1, the J call TRBJ1-4, with 9 bases that match TRBD1. The CDR3 consists of 14 residues. Germline V gene sequence: CDR1 SGHRS, CDR2 YFSETQ. The DNA for the CDR3 is TGCGCCAGCAGCTTGAGGACAGGGGATGAAAAACTGCTTTTT. This codes for CASSLRTGDEKLLF.

This clonotype was recorded many times. The CDR3 DNA reads as TGTGCCAGCAGCCAAACAGGGGGCGGCTACACCTTC. It translates to CASSQTGGGYTF. The genes are TRBV6-1 and TRBJ1-2; 9 nucleotides line up with TRBD1. V lost 6 bases, J lost 8 bases, and 4 bases stayed unmatched. The CDR3 contains 12 residues. Germline values: CDR1 MNHNS, CDR2 SASEGT.

Many counts were recorded for this clonotype. The genes are TRBV20-1 and TRBJ2-5; TRBD2 matches at 8 bases. J lost 5 bases, V lost 5 bases, and 13 bases had no gene match. The CDR3 consists of 15 residues. CDR1 is DFQATT and CDR2 is SNEGSKA in the germline V gene (reference sequence). The DNA for the CDR3 is TGCAGTGCTTCTGGGACTAGTGGCTTCTCCGAGACCCAGTACTTC. It encodes CSASGTSGFSETQYF.

As regards this clonotype: Just one base apart from a much larger clone, this may be a read error. The chain joins TRBV28 to TRBJ1-3; 8 bases match TRBD1. After removal of 4 bases from V and 3 bases from J, the junction contained 8 bases not matched to a gene. In germline, CDR1 is MDHEN, CDR2 SYDVKM. This CDR3 comprises 16 residues. The chain's CDR3 is CASSSDWTGSGNTIYF. The CDR3 region has the DNA TGTGCCAGCAGTTCCGACTGGACAGGGAGTGGAAACACCATATATTTT.

This clonotype was observed at least ten times. This chain links TRBV20-1 with TRBJ1-2; maybe TRBD1 (5 bases). V dropped 3 bases and J dropped 4 bases, with 18 bases sitting between them. Germline lookup yields CDR1 DFQATT and CDR2 SNEGSKA (reference sequence). This CDR3 region has 15 residues. As DNA, the CDR3 is TGCAGTGCTAGCGACGGGCCCTCAGGGAGCTATGGCTACACCTTC. It yields the protein CSASDGPSGSYGYTF.

Many counts were recorded for this clonotype. The V gene is TRBV12-3 or TRBV12-4, the J gene TRBJ2-7; D possibly corresponds to TRBD2 (6 bases). V was shortened by 3 bases and J by 0 bases, with 9 bases between the two germline ends. The CDR3 consists of 14 residues. CDR3 nucleotide sequence: TGTGCCAGCAGTTTTGGGGGACTCTCCTACGAGCAGTACTTC. This encodes CASSFGGLSYEQYF.

The rearrangement uses TRBV27 and TRBJ1-5; possible D gene TRBD1, 6 bases. Germline assignment: CDR1 MNHEY and CDR2 SMNVEV (reference sequence). The CDR3 covers 16 residues. V lost 4 bases to trimming and J lost 6 bases, with 19 bases between them. The CDR3 DNA reads TGTGCCAGCAGTTCGGGTCAAGGACAGATGCCTCAGCCCCAGCATTTT. It codes for CASSSGQGQMPQPQHF.

The chain employs TRBV6-1 and TRBJ2-7; 10 nucleotides agree with TRBD2. The junction had 6 bases not matched to a gene; V was cut back by 6 bases and J by 1 base. CDR1 is MNHNS and CDR2 is SASEGT in the germline V gene. The CDR3 runs to 15 residues. In DNA, the CDR3 is TGTGCCAGCAGCTGGACTAGCGGACGTTCCTACGAGCAGTACTTC. Protein: CASSWTSGRSYEQYF.